Shown below are 5 T cell receptor beta chains from a single sample sequenced in a study of blood T cell repertoires in COVID-19. This table comes from immunoSEQ multiplex PCR, and its TCRdb copy is limited to in-frame clones, with some not included. Here the sample spans about 120,000 clones, 60% to 85% being singletons. Sequences were obtained from peripheral blood. The source is a man between 65 and 79 years old with acute or convalescent COVID-19.

V gene TRBV29-1 combines with J gene TRBJ1-4; 8 positions agree with TRBD1. The CDR3 has 14 amino acids. Germline lookup yields CDR1 SQVTM and CDR2 ANQGSEA. V shed 1 base and J 8 bases; nucleotides not matched to a gene: 6. Written as DNA, the CDR3 is TGCAGCGTTGAAGGCATAACAGGGGGAGAAAAACTGTTTTTT. It encodes CSVEGITGGEKLFF.

The chain carries TRBV6-5 and TRBJ1-1, with D unresolved. V lost 0 bases and J 1 base, leaving 12 bases between the germline ends. CDR1 and CDR2 (germline): MNHEY, SVGAGI. CDR3 length equals 16 residues. The CDR3 protein is CASSYSRHTPNTEAFF. DNA for the CDR3: TGTGCCAGCAGTTACTCGCGGCACACACCGAACACTGAAGCTTTCTTT.

This clone showed up just a few times. The chain uses TRBV15 and TRBJ1-5; D may be TRBD1 (5 bases). The CDR3 is 15 amino acids. Trimming left V 5 bases short and J 5 bases short, with 16 bases between. Germline loops: CDR1 LNHNV, CDR2 YYDKDF (reference sequence). As DNA, the CDR3 is TGTGCCACCAGCCCCCAGGGAAGGAGCCATCAGCCCCAGCATTTT. Its translation: CATSPQGRSHQPQHF.

This chain joins TRBV3-1 (or the pseudogene TRBV3-2) and TRBJ2-3; D ambiguous. Germline V gives CDR1 LGHDT, CDR2 YNNKEL (reference sequence). V was cut by 4 bases and J by 7 bases, with 9 bases left in between. The CDR3 extends over 12 amino acids. The CDR3: CASSPFANTQYF. The CDR3 region has the DNA TGTGCCAGCAGCCCCTTTGCGAATACGCAGTATTTT.

The chain recombines TRBV6-6 with TRBJ1-6, with D tentatively TRBD1 (6 bases). Trimming removed 4 bases from V and 7 bases from J, with 14 bases in between. The CDR3 runs to 15 residues. Germline lookup yields CDR1 MNHNY and CDR2 SVGAGI (reference sequence). DNA for the CDR3: TGTGCCAGCAGTTCCAGCAGGGGAAACAATTCACCCCTCCACTTT. It encodes CASSSSRGNNSPLHF.